These 8 T cell receptor beta chains were sequenced from one sample in a study of control samples from healthy donors and cancer patients. The repertoire was sequenced with immunoSEQ multiplex PCR; TCRdb's copy has only in-frame clones and lacks some. The table includes around 180,000 clones, 91% detected once. Sequencing was performed on blood. Receptors were obtained from a woman aged 35 to 49 in good health.

The chain recombines TRBV19 with TRBJ1-1, with D hard to call. This CDR3 comprises 13 residues. The V and J ends lost 5 bases and 4 bases respectively, with 11 bases between them. Germline CDR1 and CDR2: LNHDA and SQIVND (reference sequence). The CDR3 coding sequence is TGTGCCAGTAGTCCAAGACCGCCCACTGAAGCTTTCTTT. The encoded protein is CASSPRPPTEAFF.

This clone is labeled as medium-sized. The CDR3 sequence is CASSASGGAADTQYF. In DNA form, the CDR3 reads TGTGCCAGCAGTGCCAGCGGGGGGGCGGCAGATACGCAGTATTTT. This chain connects TRBV6-4 to TRBJ2-3; 10 nucleotides line up with TRBD2. Germline V gene lookup returns CDR1 MRHNA and CDR2 SNTAGT. This CDR3 spans 15 amino acids. The trim removed 4 bases at V and 4 bases at J, leaving 5 bases unmatched.

This chain uses TRBV12-3 or TRBV12-4 with TRBJ1-4; tentatively, D is TRBD1 (6 bases). Trimming took off 3 bases at V and 8 bases at J, with 10 bases between the two ends. The CDR3 spans 13 residues. Here the CDR3 reads CASSLGAGEKLFF. DNA of the CDR3: TGTGCCAGCAGTTTGGGGGCGGGAGAAAAACTGTTTTTT.

The rearrangement links TRBV6-5 to TRBJ1-2; D may be TRBD1 (6 bases). The V end lost 8 bases, the J end lost 3 bases, and 19 bases lay between the germline ends. The CDR3 loop spans 15 amino acids. Per the germline V gene, CDR1 is MNHEY and CDR2 is SVGAGI. The CDR3 protein is CASYPGDNLHYGYTF. The CDR3 bases are TGTGCCAGCTACCCGGGGGACAACCTCCACTATGGCTACACCTTC.

The chain recombines TRBV11-2 with TRBJ1-2; possibly TRBD1 for D (6 bases). The V end was cut by 5 bases, the J end by 4 bases, with 8 bases between. This CDR3 has 12 residues. Germline-derived CDR1 and CDR2 are SGHAT and FQNNGV. CDR3 amino acids: CASSPDSYGYTF. The CDR3 DNA reads as TGTGCCAGCAGCCCGGACAGCTATGGCTACACCTTC. Based on the CDR3 plus reference TRBV11-2 and TRBJ1-2, the full variable domain is EAGVAQSPRYKIIEKRQSVAFWCNPISGHATLYWYQQILGQGPKLLIQFQNNGVVDDSQLPKDRFSAERLKGVDSTLKIQPAKLEDSAVYLCASSPDSYGYTFGSGTRLTVV.

V gene TRBV18 combines with J gene TRBJ2-5; TRBD1 aligns across 7 bases. Germline CDR1 and CDR2: KGHSH and LQKENI. V trimming: 5 bases; J trimming: 1 base; junction bases outside the gene matches: 4. The CDR3 has 14 amino acids. In DNA form, the CDR3 reads TGTGCCAGCTCAGCGACAGGGTTCCAAGAGACCCAGTACTTC. This sequence encodes CASSATGFQETQYF.

The chain combines TRBV18 with TRBJ2-2; perhaps D is TRBD1 or TRBD2 (5 bases each). Trimming took 3 bases from V and 0 from J, leaving 11 bases between them. The CDR3 sequence is 16 residues long. From germline, CDR1 is KGHSH and CDR2 LQKENI. The CDR3 region is CASSPPWGTNTGELFF. CDR3 in DNA: TGTGCCAGCTCACCCCCTTGGGGGACGAACACCGGGGAGCTGTTTTTT.

The chain is built from TRBV19 and TRBJ1-6; tentative D call: TRBD1 (6 bases). This CDR3 contains 15 residues. Deletions cut 9 bases from V and 7 bases from J, with 19 bases between. From germline, CDR1 is LNHDA and CDR2 SQIVND (reference sequence). CDR3 coding DNA: TGTGCCAGCACTACTACAGGGAAGGGGAATTCACCCCTCCACTTT. It encodes CASTTTGKGNSPLHF.